These T cell receptor beta chains were read from a single sample in a study of blood T cell repertoires in COVID-19. Libraries were prepared by immunoSEQ multiplex PCR; TCRdb keeps only in-frame clonotypes and omits some of them. The repertoire holds more than 200,000 clones, with 85% to 90% as singletons. The source material was PBMCs or T cells enriched from blood (not recorded which). The receptors stem from a woman between 50 and 59 years old who had recovered from COVID-19. The CDR3 runs from the conserved cysteine through the conserved F or W. Each record gives: clone size, J gene, D gene, V gene, CDR3 protein, CDR3 DNA. D genes are given only for firm matches. Some rows have no size entry. The others give once, few or many, or a class for an expanded clone.

NA,TRBJ2-1,NA,TRBV7-9,CASSIISGTSVLNEQFF,TGTGCCAGCAGCATAATCTCAGGCACTAGTGTTCTGAATGAGCAGTTCTTC
NA,TRBJ1-5,NA,TRBV4-2,CASSLERGNQPQHF,TGTGCCAGCAGTCTAGAGAGGGGCAATCAGCCCCAGCATTTT
NA,TRBJ2-3,NA,TRBV29-1,CSVVSGSTDTQYF,TGCAGCGTGGTTTCGGGGAGCACAGATACGCAGTATTTT
NA,TRBJ2-3,TRBD1,TRBV5-1,CASSITGTDTDTQYF,TGCGCCAGCAGCATAACCGGGACAGACACAGATACGCAGTATTTT
once,TRBJ1-1,NA,TRBV15,CATSRRDTPEAFF,TGTGCCACCAGCAGGAGGGACACCCCCGAAGCTTTCTTT
NA,TRBJ1-1,NA,TRBV9,CASHRVLDTEAFF,TGTGCCAGCCACAGGGTCTTGGACACTGAAGCTTTCTTT
NA,TRBJ2-5,NA,TRBV27,CASSSPVLQETQYF,TGTGCCAGCAGTTCCCCCGTCTTACAAGAGACCCAGTACTTC
NA,TRBJ2-2,NA,TRBV18,CASSPQGPGNTGELFF,TGTGCCAGCTCACCACAGGGGCCTGGGAACACCGGGGAGCTGTTTTTT
NA,TRBJ1-4,NA,TRBV7-9,CASSFFSGANEKLFF,TGTGCCAGCAGCTTTTTTTCGGGGGCTAATGAAAAACTGTTTTTT
NA,TRBJ1-2,NA,TRBV6-5,CASSASAGSTGYTF,TGTGCCAGCAGCGCCTCCGCAGGGTCAACTGGCTACACCTTC
few,TRBJ2-1,NA,TRBV15,CATSGGGGGTSYNEQFF,TGTGCCACCAGCGGAGGGGGGGGCGGGACCTCCTACAATGAGCAGTTCTTC
NA,TRBJ1-1,TRBD1,TRBV28,CASTSPHTGALNTEAFF,TGTGCCAGCACCTCCCCCCATACAGGGGCTCTGAACACTGAAGCTTTCTTT
NA,TRBJ2-4,TRBD1,TRBV2,CASSKGQGYIQYF,TGTGCCAGCAGTAAGGGACAGGGATATATTCAGTACTTC
NA,TRBJ1-1,NA,TRBV3-1/TRBV3-2,CASSAYREGTEAFF,TGTGCCAGCAGCGCATACAGGGAGGGCACTGAAGCTTTCTTT
NA,TRBJ2-5,NA,TRBV7-9,CASSPGTHMQETQYF,TGTGCCAGCAGCCCCGGGACACACATGCAAGAGACCCAGTACTTC
NA,TRBJ1-2,NA,TRBV7-9,CASSYGGGNYGYTF,TGTGCCAGCAGCTACGGGGGTGGAAACTATGGCTACACCTTC
NA,TRBJ2-7,TRBD2,TRBV6-2/TRBV6-3,CASSWGGLATSYEQYF,TGTGCCAGCAGTTGGGGCGGACTAGCGACATCCTACGAGCAGTACTTC
once,TRBJ1-1,NA,TRBV24-1,CATSDQGTEAFF,TGTGCCACCAGTGACCAGGGTACCGAAGCTTTCTTT
once,TRBJ2-3,TRBD1,TRBV28,CASSASGTGVSDTQYF,TGTGCCAGCAGTGCCTCCGGAACAGGGGTGTCAGATACGCAGTATTTT
NA,TRBJ2-6,TRBD2,TRBV2,CASRRTRVRGSLGANVLTF,TGTGCCAGCAGGAGGACTAGGGTCCGGGGCTCTCTCGGGGCCAACGTCCTGACTTTC
NA,TRBJ1-3,TRBD1,TRBV11-2,CASSTGTGGTGNTIYF,TGTGCCAGCAGCACGGGGACAGGGGGAACTGGAAACACCATATATTTT
NA,TRBJ1-1,TRBD1,TRBV2,CASTNDRGSTEAFF,TGTGCCAGCACGAACGACAGGGGGTCCACTGAAGCTTTCTTT
NA,TRBJ2-1,TRBD2,TRBV7-9,CASSLETSVGGEQFF,TGTGCCAGCAGCTTAGAAACTAGCGTTGGGGGTGAGCAGTTCTTC
NA,TRBJ2-3,TRBD2,TRBV6-5,CASNLAGEDTQYF,TGTGCCAGCAATTTAGCGGGAGAAGATACGCAGTATTTT
NA,TRBJ1-1,NA,TRBV2,CASKPGTEAFF,TGTGCCAGCAAACCGGGCACTGAAGCTTTCTTT
NA,TRBJ2-7,NA,TRBV2,CASRYTTGNSGEQYF,TGTGCCAGCAGATATACGACAGGAAACTCAGGGGAGCAGTACTTC
NA,TRBJ1-6,NA,TRBV5-1,CASTGGNSYNSPLHF,TGCGCCAGCACCGGGGGAAACTCCTATAATTCACCCCTCCACTTT
NA,TRBJ2-1,TRBD2,TRBV5-1,CASSRGEREYNEQFF,TGCGCCAGCAGCCGCGGGGAGCGGGAGTACAATGAGCAGTTCTTC
NA,TRBJ2-7,TRBD1,TRBV27,CASSYDRGRNEQYF,TGTGCCAGCAGTTACGACAGGGGGCGCAACGAGCAGTACTTC
once,TRBJ2-4,TRBD2,TRBV28,CASSPPSGISKNIQYF,TGTGCCAGCAGTCCTCCAAGCGGGATAAGCAAAAACATTCAGTACTTC
NA,TRBJ2-7,TRBD2,TRBV5-5,CASSLGPGTTSYEQYF,TGTGCCAGCAGCTTGGGGCCCGGGACTACATCCTACGAGCAGTACTTC
NA,TRBJ1-1,TRBD1,TRBV4-1,CASSQDFQPGGNTEAFF,TGCGCCAGCAGCCAAGATTTTCAACCAGGGGGTAACACTGAAGCTTTCTTT
NA,TRBJ1-5,TRBD1,TRBV10-3,CAHRGDSNQPQHF,TGTGCCCACAGGGGAGATAGCAATCAGCCCCAGCATTTT
NA,TRBJ1-2,NA,TRBV9,CASSVGDYGYTF,TGTGCCAGCAGCGTAGGAGACTATGGCTACACCTTC
NA,TRBJ1-5,NA,TRBV5-1,CASSLDGSDQPQHF,TGCGCCAGCAGCTTGGACGGGAGTGATCAGCCCCAGCATTTT
NA,TRBJ1-4,NA,TRBV30,CAWSFGGRSEKLFF,TGTGCCTGGAGTTTCGGGGGGAGATCTGAAAAACTGTTTTTT
once,TRBJ1-6,NA,TRBV30,CAWGGQGYNSPLHF,TGTGCCTGGGGCGGGCAGGGCTATAATTCACCCCTCCACTTT
once,TRBJ2-7,NA,TRBV9,CASSVSFDSGGIYEQYF,TGTGCCAGCAGCGTATCGTTCGATTCAGGGGGGATCTACGAGCAGTACTTC
NA,TRBJ2-7,TRBD2,TRBV29-1,CSVEDMLAGSYEQYF,TGCAGCGTTGAAGACATGCTAGCGGGATCCTACGAGCAGTACTTC
NA,TRBJ1-2,NA,TRBV7-8,CASSLLPGVNYGYTF,TGTGCCAGCAGCCTCTTGCCGGGGGTCAACTATGGCTACACCTTC
NA,TRBJ2-2,TRBD1,TRBV18,CASSPSDRGDGGELFF,TGTGCCAGCTCACCTTCCGACAGGGGGGACGGCGGGGAGCTGTTTTTT
NA,TRBJ1-3,NA,TRBV19,CASSPNRASGNTIYF,TGTGCCAGTAGTCCGAACAGGGCCTCCGGAAACACCATATATTTT
NA,TRBJ1-6,NA,TRBV7-9,CASSSLSESSPLHF,TGTGCCAGCAGCTCCCTAAGTGAGAGTTCACCCCTCCACTTT
NA,TRBJ2-3,NA,TRBV29-1,CSVVETGSGTDTQYF,TGCAGCGTCGTAGAAACGGGGTCGGGCACAGATACGCAGTATTTT